This TCR beta chain was identified in a study of CD8 T cell repertoires and HIV-1 epitope variants. Remarks on this clone: The target antigen is unknown.

CDR1 SGHTA and CDR2 FQGNSA come from the germline V gene. The CDR3 runs 15 residues. Between the trimmed V and J ends, which lost 0 bases and 2 bases, there was a span of 8 bases. The repertoire was sequenced with immunoSEQ multiplex PCR; TCRdb's copy has only in-frame clones and lacks some. The table shows some 7,000 clones, with around three fifths occurring only once. The chain is built from TRBV7-2 and TRBJ1-5; D remains unclear. The sequenced material came from cultured CD8+ T cells derived from PBMCs. The sequence came from a male donor with HIV. The CDR3 protein is CASSLAGGGNQPQHF. Here the CDR3 DNA reads TGTGCCAGCAGCTTAGCGGGTGGAGGCAATCAGCCCCAGCATTTT.